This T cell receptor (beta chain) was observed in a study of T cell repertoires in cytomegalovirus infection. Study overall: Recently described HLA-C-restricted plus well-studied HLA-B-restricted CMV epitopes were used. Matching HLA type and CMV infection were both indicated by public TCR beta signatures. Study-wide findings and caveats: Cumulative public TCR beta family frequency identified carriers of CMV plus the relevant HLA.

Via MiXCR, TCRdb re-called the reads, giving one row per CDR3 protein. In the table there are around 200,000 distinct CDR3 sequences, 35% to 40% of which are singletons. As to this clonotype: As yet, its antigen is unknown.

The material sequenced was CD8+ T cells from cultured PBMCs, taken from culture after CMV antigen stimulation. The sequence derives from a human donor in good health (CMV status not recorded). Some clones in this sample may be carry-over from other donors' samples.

This CDR3 is CASSQGPSLAGYRTDTQYF. In nucleotides, the CDR3 is TGTGCCAGCAGCCAAGGCCCCTCACTAGCGGGATACCGCACAGATACGCAGTATTTT. The gene calls are TRBV4-2 and TRBJ2-3; 10 positions agree with TRBD2. V dropped 1 base and J dropped 1; count of bases not matched to a gene: 11. The CDR3 is 19 amino acids. Germline-derived CDR1 and CDR2 are LGHNA and YNFKEQ.